This is a list of T cell receptor beta chains from one sample in a study of blood T cell repertoires in COVID-19. Here immunoSEQ multiplex PCR was the method, and the copy in TCRdb shows in-frame clones only, minus some. The table has 150,000 to 200,000 clones, around 84% seen once; the top ten hold approximately 7.7%. The sequenced sample consisted of PBMCs or T cells enriched from blood (not recorded which). These receptors were collected from a woman aged 45-65 years who had recovered from COVID-19. CDR3s include the opening cysteine and the closing phenylalanine or tryptophan. The D gene is left open where the match is weak. The size field is filled for only some rows; it gives once, few, many or a size class.

d_call: -
j_call: TRBJ1-2
clone_size: -
v_call: TRBV19
cdr3_aa: CASSNFYGYTF
cdr3_nt: TGTGCCAGTAGCAACTTCTATGGCTACACCTTC

d_call: -
j_call: TRBJ2-7
clone_size: -
v_call: TRBV7-8
cdr3_aa: CASSLIYEQYF
cdr3_nt: TGTGCCAGCAGCCTAATCTACGAGCAGTACTTC

d_call: TRBD1
j_call: TRBJ1-1
clone_size: -
v_call: TRBV7-3
cdr3_aa: CASSFPQGANTEAFF
cdr3_nt: TGTGCCAGCAGCTTTCCACAGGGGGCGAACACTGAAGCTTTCTTT

d_call: -
j_call: TRBJ1-1
clone_size: -
v_call: TRBV5-1
cdr3_aa: CASSPLGASEAFF
cdr3_nt: TGCGCCAGCAGCCCACTGGGCGCCTCTGAAGCTTTCTTT

d_call: TRBD2
j_call: TRBJ2-2
clone_size: -
v_call: TRBV7-3
cdr3_aa: CASSSSLSGAGGLTGELFF
cdr3_nt: TGTGCCAGCAGCTCATCGCTAAGTGGCGCGGGGGGGCTCACCGGGGAGCTGTTTTTT

d_call: -
j_call: TRBJ2-7
clone_size: -
v_call: TRBV19
cdr3_aa: CATADRSYEQYF
cdr3_nt: TGTGCCACCGCGGACAGATCCTACGAGCAGTACTTC

d_call: TRBD1
j_call: TRBJ1-2
clone_size: once
v_call: TRBV6-5
cdr3_aa: CASSYGDRTNYGYTF
cdr3_nt: TGTGCCAGCAGTTACGGGGACAGGACCAACTATGGCTACACCTTC

d_call: -
j_call: TRBJ2-5
clone_size: -
v_call: TRBV5-1
cdr3_aa: CASSLQGGPETQYF
cdr3_nt: TGCGCCAGCAGCCTCCAAGGAGGGCCAGAGACCCAGTACTTC

d_call: TRBD1
j_call: TRBJ2-5
clone_size: few
v_call: TRBV5-8
cdr3_aa: CASNPGTVQETQYF
cdr3_nt: TGTGCCAGCAACCCGGGGACAGTACAAGAGACCCAGTACTTC

d_call: -
j_call: TRBJ2-7
clone_size: once
v_call: TRBV9
cdr3_aa: CASSVEPERSYEQYF
cdr3_nt: TGTGCCAGCAGCGTGGAGCCTGAGCGCTCCTACGAGCAGTACTTC

d_call: -
j_call: TRBJ1-5
clone_size: -
v_call: TRBV6-1
cdr3_aa: CASSEAYSNQPQHF
cdr3_nt: TGTGCCAGCAGTGAAGCATATAGCAATCAGCCCCAGCATTTT

d_call: TRBD1
j_call: TRBJ1-3
clone_size: -
v_call: TRBV7-7
cdr3_aa: CASSPGTASGNTIYF
cdr3_nt: TGTGCTAGCAGCCCTGGGACAGCCTCTGGAAACACCATATATTTT

d_call: -
j_call: TRBJ1-3
clone_size: -
v_call: TRBV10-1
cdr3_aa: CASTRDTSLSGNTIYF
cdr3_nt: TGCGCCAGCACCCGGGACACATCCCTCTCTGGAAACACCATATATTTT

d_call: TRBD2
j_call: TRBJ2-1
clone_size: -
v_call: TRBV29-1
cdr3_aa: CSVVETSGINSYNEQFF
cdr3_nt: TGCAGCGTTGTGGAGACTAGCGGGATCAACTCCTACAATGAGCAGTTCTTC

d_call: -
j_call: TRBJ2-5
clone_size: -
v_call: TRBV18
cdr3_aa: CASSPGFQETQYF
cdr3_nt: TGTGCCAGCTCACCGGGCTTCCAAGAGACCCAGTACTTC

d_call: TRBD2
j_call: TRBJ2-1
clone_size: -
v_call: TRBV24-1
cdr3_aa: CATGDPGTSLDEQFF
cdr3_nt: TGTGCCACCGGAGATCCGGGGACTAGTTTGGATGAGCAGTTCTTC

d_call: TRBD1
j_call: TRBJ1-3
clone_size: -
v_call: TRBV11-1
cdr3_aa: CASSLSGTAGNTIYF
cdr3_nt: TGTGCCAGCAGCCTCTCAGGGACAGCTGGAAACACCATATATTTT

d_call: -
j_call: TRBJ1-4
clone_size: -
v_call: TRBV18
cdr3_aa: CASSDFNREKLFF
cdr3_nt: TGTGCCAGCTCGGATTTTAACAGGGAAAAACTGTTTTTT

d_call: TRBD1
j_call: TRBJ1-1
clone_size: -
v_call: TRBV12-5
cdr3_aa: CASGLSHRGGTEAFF
cdr3_nt: TGTGCTAGTGGTTTGTCCCACAGGGGTGGCACTGAAGCTTTCTTT

d_call: -
j_call: TRBJ1-4
clone_size: -
v_call: TRBV5-6
cdr3_aa: CASSLVGRRETNEKLFF
cdr3_nt: TGTGCCAGCAGCTTGGTGGGTCGGAGGGAAACTAATGAAAAACTGTTTTTT

d_call: -
j_call: TRBJ2-6
clone_size: -
v_call: TRBV4-3
cdr3_aa: CASSHLRSGANVLTF
cdr3_nt: TGCGCCAGCAGCCATCTCAGGTCTGGGGCCAACGTCCTGACTTTC

d_call: -
j_call: TRBJ1-2
clone_size: -
v_call: TRBV19
cdr3_aa: CASRHPGSNYGYTF
cdr3_nt: TGTGCCAGTAGACATCCAGGGTCCAACTATGGCTACACCTTC

d_call: TRBD2
j_call: TRBJ2-7
clone_size: -
v_call: TRBV6-2/TRBV6-3
cdr3_aa: CASSSGTRIYEQYF
cdr3_nt: TGTGCCAGCAGTTCCGGGACTAGGATCTACGAGCAGTACTTC

d_call: TRBD2
j_call: TRBJ2-7
clone_size: -
v_call: TRBV6-2/TRBV6-3
cdr3_aa: CASSYSSGSWGYF
cdr3_nt: TGTGCCAGCAGTTACTCTAGCGGGAGCTGGGGGTACTTC

d_call: -
j_call: TRBJ1-1
clone_size: once
v_call: TRBV28
cdr3_aa: CASSFGGPNTEAFF
cdr3_nt: TGTGCCAGCAGTTTTGGCGGCCCGAACACTGAAGCTTTCTTT

d_call: -
j_call: TRBJ1-2
clone_size: -
v_call: TRBV6-5
cdr3_aa: CASSYGRFYGYTF
cdr3_nt: TGTGCCAGCAGTTACGGGAGATTCTATGGCTACACCTTC

d_call: TRBD1
j_call: TRBJ1-4
clone_size: -
v_call: TRBV19
cdr3_aa: CASSRPPGQGYEKLFF
cdr3_nt: TGTGCCAGTAGTAGACCTCCGGGACAGGGGTATGAAAAACTGTTTTTT

d_call: TRBD1
j_call: TRBJ1-1
clone_size: -
v_call: TRBV6-5
cdr3_aa: CASRRQGGSNTEAFF
cdr3_nt: TGTGCCAGCAGGAGACAGGGAGGTTCGAACACTGAAGCTTTCTTT

d_call: TRBD1
j_call: TRBJ1-1
clone_size: -
v_call: TRBV18
cdr3_aa: CASSPGRGPEAFF
cdr3_nt: TGTGCCAGCTCACCAGGCAGGGGGCCTGAAGCTTTCTTT

d_call: -
j_call: TRBJ1-1
clone_size: -
v_call: TRBV7-2
cdr3_aa: CASSSQGRNTEAFF
cdr3_nt: TGTGCCAGCAGCTCACAGGGCCGGAACACTGAAGCTTTCTTT

d_call: TRBD1
j_call: TRBJ1-2
clone_size: few
v_call: TRBV6-5
cdr3_aa: CASTGQGEYGYTF
cdr3_nt: TGTGCCAGCACTGGACAGGGGGAGTATGGCTACACCTTC

d_call: -
j_call: TRBJ1-3
clone_size: -
v_call: TRBV9
cdr3_aa: CAAPKCRTTRSSGNTIYF
cdr3_nt: TGTGCCGCCCCGAAATGCCGGACAACGAGGAGCTCTGGAAACACCATATATTTT

d_call: -
j_call: TRBJ2-2
clone_size: few
v_call: TRBV7-3
cdr3_aa: CASSLNSLAGGELFF
cdr3_nt: TGTGCCAGCAGCTTAAATAGCCTAGCAGGCGGGGAGCTGTTTTTT

d_call: TRBD1
j_call: TRBJ1-5
clone_size: few
v_call: TRBV28
cdr3_aa: CASRPGTVSNQPQHF
cdr3_nt: TGTGCCAGCAGACCTGGGACAGTAAGCAATCAGCCCCAGCATTTT

d_call: TRBD2
j_call: TRBJ2-7
clone_size: -
v_call: TRBV28
cdr3_aa: CASSPGLAGVKGSYEQYF
cdr3_nt: TGTGCCAGCAGTCCGGGACTAGCGGGAGTGAAGGGCTCCTACGAGCAGTACTTC